This paragraph reports one T cell receptor beta chain. Over several immunoSEQ plates, each subset's genomic DNA was distributed in even portions. Profiling relied on immunoSEQ multiplex PCR, and the TCRdb table lists in-frame clones only, not all of them. The sample carries approximately 620,000 clones, 97% recorded once. The data are from a study of shared clonotypes between healthy human individuals. Overall study: The cohort comprised a couple of women and a few men. Their ages spanned 18 to 49 years.

Material: naive CD4+ T cells sorted from blood. Subset described: CD45RA+ positively selected. The receptor comes from a woman in her thirties in good health.

The CDR3: CASSLVPLGQGGYGYTF. In DNA form, the CDR3 reads TGTGCCAGCAGCTTAGTTCCGCTAGGACAGGGCGGCTATGGCTACACCTTC. V is TRBV7-2 and J is TRBJ1-2; 8 nucleotides match TRBD1. CDR3 size: 17 residues. CDR1 and CDR2 from the germline V gene are SGHTA and FQGNSA. The ends lost 1 base at V and 4 bases at J; junction bases unmatched: 11.